Listed here are 29 T cell receptor beta chains from one sample, sequenced in a study of molecular identifiers for immune sequencing clone quantification. MiXCR, applied by TCRdb to the PCR reads, yields one record per CDR3 protein. Of under 600,000 distinct CDR3 sequences in the sample, around 21% were seen once. The sequenced material came from naive CD8+ T cells from blood, with Jurkat cell RNA spiked in. Subset reported: FACS-sorted CD8+CD4-CCR7+CD45RA+ naive T cells. The receptor source for this set is a human donor in good health. Some libraries in this study had Jurkat cell RNA spiked in.

Comments on this clonotype: Given the absence of the conserved phenylalanine or tryptophan at the CDR3 end, a read error is likely. This chain links TRBV6-1 with TRBJ1-1, with 7 bases that match TRBD1. CDR1 is MNHNS and CDR2 is SASEGT in the germline V gene. This CDR3 spans 16 amino acids. Trimming took 6 bases from V and 6 from J; bases not matched to a gene: 16. Here the CDR3 DNA reads TGTGCCAGCAGAATTAATCACAGGGGTGGCCTCTCTGAAGCTTTCTTA. Protein sequence: CASRINHRGGLSEAFL.

This clonotype was counted at least ten times. The chain employs TRBV6-2 or TRBV6-3 and TRBJ2-3, with D uncertain. The length of the CDR3 is 14 residues. Germline loops: CDR1 MNHEY, CDR2 SVGEGT. V was pared by 6 bases and J by 5 bases, with 15 bases between. The CDR3 bases are TGTGCCAGCAGCAGGACCCTACGTGGAGATACGCAGTATTTT. It codes for CASSRTLRGDTQYF.

The rearrangement uses TRBV21-1 and TRBJ2-3; the table's TRBD2 call for D was not verified on the DNA. TRBV21-1 is a documented pseudogene. This CDR3 has 17 residues. The CDR3 DNA reads TGTGCCAGCTCACCCTGGGGAGAGGCGCCTAGCACAGATACGCAGTATTTT. Protein: CASSPWGEAPSTDTQYF.

CDR3 sequence: CASSRGHGSTDTQYF. CDR3 bases: TGTGCCAGCAGCCGTGGACATGGGAGCACAGATACGCAGTATTTT. The chain employs TRBV11-2 and TRBJ2-3; D possibly corresponds to TRBD1 (5 bases). From germline, CDR1 is SGHAT and CDR2 FQNNGV. The CDR3 has 15 residues. Trimming took 5 bases from V and 0 from J, leaving 12 bases between them.

In its sample, this clonotype was seen many times. The rearrangement uses TRBV4-3 and TRBJ2-3; D gene uncertain. Trimming shortened V by 0 bases and J by 2 bases, and 9 bases separated the two germline ends. Germline CDR1 and CDR2: LGHNA and YSLEER. The CDR3 extends over 15 amino acids. The CDR3 loop is CASSQDLYFTDTQYF. The CDR3 bases are TGCGCCAGCAGCCAAGATCTATACTTCACAGATACGCAGTATTTT.

At least ten counts were recorded for this clonotype. The genes are TRBV7-9 and TRBJ1-4, with TRBD1 matching 7 bases. The CDR3 runs to 16 residues. Germline V gives CDR1 SEHNR, CDR2 FQNEAQ (reference sequence). Germline trimming cut 0 bases from V and 8 bases from J; bases unmatched to any gene: 9. The CDR3 reads CASSLADRGGGEKLFF. The CDR3, as DNA: TGTGCCAGCAGCTTAGCAGACAGAGGGGGCGGCGAAAAACTGTTTTTT.

J is TRBJ1-2 and V is TRBV3-1, with D maybe TRBD1 (6 bases). The ends were cut back, 2 bases at V and 6 bases at J, with 19 bases in the middle. The germline V gene has CDR1 LGHDT and CDR2 YNNKEL (reference sequence). This CDR3 has 16 amino acids. The chain's CDR3 is CASSQPGQNFKDGYTF. As DNA, the CDR3 is TGTGCCAGCAGCCAACCGGGACAAAATTTTAAAGATGGCTACACCTTC.

The rearrangement joins TRBV9 to TRBJ2-3; no definite D call. This CDR3 has 17 residues. CDR1 and CDR2 from the germline V gene are SGDLS and YYNGEE. V lost 3 bases, J lost 6 bases, and 23 bases lay in between. This CDR3 reads CASSEPISNPVKDTQYF. Written as DNA, the CDR3 is TGTGCCAGCAGCGAGCCAATTAGCAATCCGGTGAAGGATACGCAGTATTTT.

The gene calls are TRBV12-3 or TRBV12-4 and TRBJ2-3, with 7 bases identical to TRBD1. J was trimmed by 0 bases and V by 6 bases; bases with no gene match: 6. The CDR3 has 15 amino acids. The CDR3 loop reads CASSPTGFSTDTQYF. CDR3 coding DNA: TGTGCCAGCAGCCCGACAGGGTTCAGCACAGATACGCAGTATTTT.

This clonotype was picked up a small number of times. The chain is built from TRBV12-3 or TRBV12-4 and TRBJ2-5; D is perhaps TRBD1 (6 bases). The germline V and J ends were trimmed by 6 bases and 1 base, with 9 bases remaining between them. This CDR3 is 13 amino acids long. The CDR3 bases are TGTGCCAGCAGATGGGACACCCAAGAGACCCAGTACTTC. It specifies CASRWDTQETQYF.

This clonotype was recorded many times. The chain combines TRBV3-1 with TRBJ2-7; D gene unclear. CDR1 is LGHDT, CDR2 YNNKEL, per germline (reference sequence). Trimming left V 0 bases short and J 7 bases short, with 16 bases between. The CDR3 runs to 15 residues. CDR3 in DNA: TGTGCCAGCAGCCAAGAATTTGTCATAGACGGGGAGCAGTACTTC. Translated, it gives CASSQEFVIDGEQYF.

This clonotype has a count of ten or more. V usage is TRBV4-1 and J usage is TRBJ1-1; D is undetermined. The CDR3 has 13 residues. Looked up from germline, CDR1 is MGHRA and CDR2 is YSYEKL. V lost 1 base and J 7 bases, leaving 10 bases between the germline ends. The CDR3 reads CASSQVNRVEAFF. The CDR3 DNA follows: TGCGCCAGCAGCCAAGTGAATCGAGTTGAAGCTTTCTTT.

This clonotype occurred many times. The chain employs TRBV27 and TRBJ1-1; D gene uncertain. Trimming shortened V by 2 bases and J by 2 bases, and 9 bases separated the two germline ends. Germline V gene sequence: CDR1 MNHEY, CDR2 SMNVEV (reference sequence). There are 14 residues in the CDR3. This CDR3 is CASSLSSGNTEAFF. The DNA of the CDR3 is TGTGCCAGCAGTTTAAGTAGCGGCAACACTGAAGCTTTCTTT.

This clonotype was recorded a few times. The rearrangement joins TRBV20-1 to TRBJ2-1; 10 nucleotides align to TRBD2. V dropped 6 bases and J dropped 1; count of bases not matched to a gene: 9. Germline CDR1 is DFQATT and CDR2 is SNEGSKA (reference sequence). The CDR3 extends over 16 amino acids. CDR3 amino acids: CSAREASGGSYNEQFF. The CDR3 DNA follows: TGCAGTGCGAGGGAAGCTAGCGGGGGATCCTACAATGAGCAGTTCTTC.

This clonotype was seen more than once but under ten times. The chain combines TRBV19 with TRBJ2-3; 7 nucleotides align to TRBD1. Germline V CDR1 and CDR2: LNHDA, SQIVND (reference sequence). The trim removed 3 bases at V and 0 bases at J, leaving 9 bases unmatched. The CDR3 is 17 amino acids. In DNA form, the CDR3 reads TGTGCCAGTAGTATCACCTCCGGGACAGCTAGCACAGATACGCAGTATTTT. It encodes CASSITSGTASTDTQYF.

This clonotype was seen at least ten times. CDR3 residues: CSARDLGLAGTDTQYF. Here the CDR3 DNA reads TGCAGTGCTAGAGATCTTGGACTAGCGGGCACAGATACGCAGTATTTT. V usage is TRBV20-1 and J usage is TRBJ2-3, with TRBD2 matching 10 bases. Unmatched junction bases numbered 4, after V lost 0 bases and J lost 1 base. The CDR3 consists of 16 residues. Germline CDR1 and CDR2: DFQATT and SNEGSKA (reference sequence).

This clonotype was observed many times. The gene calls are TRBV5-1 and TRBJ2-3, with 7 positions matching TRBD2. The germline gives CDR1 SGHRS, CDR2 YFSETQ. The J segment lost 6 bases and the V segment lost 2 bases, leaving 3 bases of the junction unmatched. This CDR3 has 13 amino acids. The chain's CDR3 is CASSFYSGDTQYF. In DNA, the CDR3 is TGCGCCAGCAGCTTTTATAGCGGGGATACGCAGTATTTT.

This clonotype has ten or more counts. V is TRBV28 and J is TRBJ2-5; D not certain. There are 14 residues in the CDR3. V lost 6 bases to trimming and J lost 1 base, with 12 bases between them. CDR1 MDHEN and CDR2 SYDVKM come from the germline V gene. The CDR3 region has the DNA TGTGCCAGCAGACCACAGCAGCCCCAAGAGACCCAGTACTTC. It encodes CASRPQQPQETQYF.

There are many counts of this clonotype. The chain carries TRBV28 and TRBJ2-3; D is undetermined. The CDR3 spans 17 residues. Looked up from germline, CDR1 is MDHEN and CDR2 is SYDVKM. V was pared by 4 bases and J by 4 bases, with 21 bases between. The chain's CDR3 is CASSSPRLVAGADTQYF. The CDR3 region has the DNA TGTGCCAGCAGTTCCCCCCGGCTAGTTGCTGGCGCAGATACGCAGTATTTT.

This chain joins TRBV4-2 and TRBJ2-7; 8 bases line up with TRBD2. Germline CDR1 is LGHNA and CDR2 is YNFKEQ. J gave up 3 bases and V 0 bases, and 13 bases lay outside the gene matches. This CDR3 comprises 18 residues. The CDR3 sequence: CASSQEVRLAGTFYEQYF. In DNA form, the CDR3 reads TGTGCCAGCAGCCAAGAGGTCAGGTTAGCGGGAACATTCTACGAGCAGTACTTC.

This clonotype was recorded only once. This chain uses TRBV13 with TRBJ1-1; D might be TRBD1 (5 bases). CDR1 is PRHDT, CDR2 FYEKMQ, per germline (reference sequence). Trimming shortened V by 5 bases and J by 5 bases, and 18 bases separated the two germline ends. The CDR3 has 15 amino acids. In DNA form, the CDR3 reads TGTGCCAGCAGCGCGAGACGGGACGTCAAAACTGAAGCTTTCTTT. Translation gives CASSARRDVKTEAFF. The entire variable domain, with the rest obtained from reference TRBV13 and TRBJ1-1, is as follows: AAGVIQSPRHLIKEKRETATLKCYPIPRHDTVYWYQQGPGQDPQFLISFYEKMQSDKGSIPDRFSAQQFSDYHSELNMSSLELGDSALYFCASSARRDVKTEAFFGQGTRLTVV.

A few counts support this clonotype. V gene TRBV20-1 combines with J gene TRBJ2-1, with 9 positions matching TRBD2. The CDR3 sequence is 14 residues long. The V gene's germline CDR1 is DFQATT and CDR2 SNEGSKA (reference sequence). With V trimmed by 0 bases and J by 4 bases, 1 base remained unmatched. The CDR3 DNA is TGCAGTGCTAGAGACCTAGCGGGGTACAATGAGCAGTTCTTC. It is translated as CSARDLAGYNEQFF.

In its sample, this clonotype was seen many times. The chain links TRBV5-1 to TRBJ2-7; D is possibly TRBD2 (6 bases). Per germline, CDR1 SGHRS and CDR2 YFSETQ. V was pared by 7 bases and J by 0 bases, with 17 bases between. The CDR3 runs to 15 residues. DNA for the CDR3: TGCGCCAGCTCCGAATCGGGAGACACCTCCTACGAGCAGTACTTC. Its translation is CASSESGDTSYEQYF. The full variable domain, its missing parts supplied by reference TRBV5-1 and TRBJ2-7, is KAGVTQTPRYLIKTRGQQVTLSCSPISGHRSVSWYQQTPGQGLQFLFEYFSETQRNKGNFPGRFSGRQFSNSRSEMNVSTLELGDSALYLCASSESGDTSYEQYFGPGTRLTVT.

This clonotype was counted many times. V usage is TRBV29-1 and J usage is TRBJ1-2; a weak D match, TRBD1 (6 bases). V was pared by 4 bases and J by 0 bases, with 15 bases between. The germline CDR1 and CDR2 sequences are SQVTM and ANQGSEA. This CDR3 spans 15 amino acids. CDR3 sequence (DNA): TGCAGCGTTGTTGGGAAGGGACATACTAACTATGGCTACACCTTC. The encoded protein is CSVVGKGHTNYGYTF.

This clonotype has a handful of counts. This chain connects TRBV29-1 to TRBJ2-1; possibly TRBD1 for D (6 bases). CDR1 and CDR2 from the germline V gene are SQVTM and ANQGSEA. The CDR3 sequence is 14 residues long. Trimming removed 5 bases at V and 2 bases at J, with 13 bases between. The CDR3 reads CSVPARGPYNEQFF. The CDR3 nucleotides are TGCAGCGTTCCCGCCAGGGGTCCCTACAATGAGCAGTTCTTC.

This clonotype was counted a few times. This chain connects TRBV20-1 to TRBJ2-5; 12 nucleotides match TRBD2. The CDR3 has 18 amino acids. Germline V gives CDR1 DFQATT, CDR2 SNEGSKA (reference sequence). Trimming at V came to 0 bases and at J to 5 bases, leaving 13 bases not matched to a gene. The CDR3 spells CSARDLDLAGGPGETQYF. The CDR3 DNA is TGCAGTGCTAGAGATTTAGATCTAGCGGGAGGGCCGGGGGAGACCCAGTACTTC.

This clonotype occurred many times. The rearrangement joins TRBV4-3 to TRBJ2-5, with D perhaps matching TRBD2 (5 bases). V lost 3 bases to trimming and J lost 5 bases, with 16 bases between them. The CDR3 consists of 15 residues. Germline V lookup: CDR1 LGHNA, CDR2 YSLEER. CDR3 sequence (DNA): TGCGCCAGCAGCCAGTGGTCCGGGAATGAGGAGACCCAGTACTTC. Translated, it gives CASSQWSGNEETQYF.

This clonotype was picked up many times. J is TRBJ1-6 and V is TRBV25-1; 7 nucleotides match TRBD1. This CDR3 is built from 13 residues. The V gene's germline CDR1 is MGHDK and CDR2 SYGVNS. V lost 7 bases and J lost 7; bases outside the gene matches: 4. CDR3 DNA: TGTGCCAGCAAACAGGGGTGGAATTCACCCCTCCACTTT. Its translation: CASKQGWNSPLHF.

This clonotype was counted ten times or more. The chain links TRBV7-9 to TRBJ2-7, with 8 nucleotides matching TRBD1. Germline V CDR1 and CDR2: SEHNR, FQNEAQ (reference sequence). V shed 5 bases and J 6 bases; nucleotides not matched to a gene: 9. The CDR3 consists of 14 residues. The CDR3 bases are TGTGCCAGCAGCCCGGGACAGGTTGGTGCCGAGCAGTACTTC. Translation: CASSPGQVGAEQYF.